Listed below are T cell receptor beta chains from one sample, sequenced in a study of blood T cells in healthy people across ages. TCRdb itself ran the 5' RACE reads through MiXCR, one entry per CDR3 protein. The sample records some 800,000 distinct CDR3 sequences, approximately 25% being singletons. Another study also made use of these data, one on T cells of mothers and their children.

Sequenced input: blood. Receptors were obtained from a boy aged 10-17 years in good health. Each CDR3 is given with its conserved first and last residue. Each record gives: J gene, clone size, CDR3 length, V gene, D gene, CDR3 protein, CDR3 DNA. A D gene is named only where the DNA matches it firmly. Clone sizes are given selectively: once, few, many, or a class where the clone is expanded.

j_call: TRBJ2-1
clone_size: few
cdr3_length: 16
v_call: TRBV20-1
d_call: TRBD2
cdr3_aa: CSARGAGASGYNEQFF
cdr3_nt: TGCAGTGCTAGAGGAGCCGGGGCTAGCGGATACAATGAGCAGTTCTTC

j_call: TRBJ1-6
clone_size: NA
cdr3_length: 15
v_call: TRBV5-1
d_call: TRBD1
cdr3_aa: CASSSETGTNSPLHF
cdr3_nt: TGCGCCAGCAGCTCCGAGACAGGGACTAATTCACCCCTCCACTTT

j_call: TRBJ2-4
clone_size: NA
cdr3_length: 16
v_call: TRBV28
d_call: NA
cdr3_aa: CASSSPRTDTRNIQYF
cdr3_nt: TGTGCCAGCAGTTCTCCCCGGACAGACACCAGAAACATTCAGTACTTC

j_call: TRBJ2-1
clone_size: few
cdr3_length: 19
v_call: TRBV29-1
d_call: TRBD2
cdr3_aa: CSVEETSGRKLSSYNEQFF
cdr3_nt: TGCAGCGTTGAGGAGACTAGCGGGAGAAAGTTGAGCTCCTACAATGAGCAGTTCTTC

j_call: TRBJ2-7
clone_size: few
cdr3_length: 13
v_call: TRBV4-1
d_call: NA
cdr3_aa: CASSQDSIYEQYF
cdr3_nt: TGCGCCAGCAGCCAAGACTCCATTTACGAGCAGTACTTC

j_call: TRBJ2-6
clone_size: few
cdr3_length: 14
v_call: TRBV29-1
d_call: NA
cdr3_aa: CSVEEPSGANVLTF
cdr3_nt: TGCAGCGTTGAAGAGCCATCTGGGGCCAACGTCCTGACTTTC

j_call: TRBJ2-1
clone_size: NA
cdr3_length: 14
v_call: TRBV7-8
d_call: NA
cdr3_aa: CATSHIATYNEQFF
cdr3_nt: TGTGCCACCAGCCACATAGCGACCTACAATGAGCAGTTCTTC

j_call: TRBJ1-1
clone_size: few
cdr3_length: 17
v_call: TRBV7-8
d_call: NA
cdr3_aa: CASSPPLLDSMNTEAFF
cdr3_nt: TGTGCCAGCAGCCCCCCTTTGCTTGACAGCATGAACACTGAAGCTTTCTTT

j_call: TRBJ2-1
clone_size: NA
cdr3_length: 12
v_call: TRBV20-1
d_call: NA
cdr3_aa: CSIPGQYNEQFF
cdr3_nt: TGCAGTATCCCGGGTCAGTACAATGAGCAGTTCTTC

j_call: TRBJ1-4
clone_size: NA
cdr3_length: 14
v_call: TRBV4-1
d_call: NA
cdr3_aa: CASSPPAVDEKLFF
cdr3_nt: TGCGCCAGCAGCCCACCTGCGGTGGATGAAAAACTGTTTTTT

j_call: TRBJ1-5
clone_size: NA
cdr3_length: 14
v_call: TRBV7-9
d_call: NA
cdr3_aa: CASSLGVTHQPQHF
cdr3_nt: TGTGCCAGCAGCTTAGGCGTAACGCATCAGCCCCAGCATTTT

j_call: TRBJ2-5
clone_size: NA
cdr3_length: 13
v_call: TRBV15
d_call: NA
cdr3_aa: CATSRASVSGKFF
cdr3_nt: TGTGCCACCAGCAGAGCCTCGGTGAGTGGTAAGTTCTTC

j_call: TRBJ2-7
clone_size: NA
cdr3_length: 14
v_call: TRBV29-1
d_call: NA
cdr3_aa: CSVQGGGTTYEQYF
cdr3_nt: TGCAGCGTTCAGGGGGGGGGAACTACCTACGAGCAGTACTTC

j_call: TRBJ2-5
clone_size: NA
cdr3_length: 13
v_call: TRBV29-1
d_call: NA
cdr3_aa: CSVEGRDQETQYF
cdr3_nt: TGCAGCGTTGAAGGCCGGGACCAAGAGACCCAGTACTTC

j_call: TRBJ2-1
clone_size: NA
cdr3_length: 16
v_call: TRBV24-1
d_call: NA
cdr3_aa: CATSPATGPPEDEQFF
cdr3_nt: TGTGCCACCAGCCCCGCGACAGGTCCACCAGAAGATGAGCAGTTCTTC

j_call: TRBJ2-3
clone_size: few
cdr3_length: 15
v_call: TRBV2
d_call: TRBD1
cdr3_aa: CASRRTGGVTDTQYF
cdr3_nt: TGTGCCAGCAGGAGGACAGGGGGCGTGACAGATACGCAGTATTTT

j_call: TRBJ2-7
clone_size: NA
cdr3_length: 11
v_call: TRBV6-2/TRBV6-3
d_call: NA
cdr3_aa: CASSYSGGLHF
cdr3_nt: TGTGCCAGCAGTTACTCCGGTGGGCTGCACTTC

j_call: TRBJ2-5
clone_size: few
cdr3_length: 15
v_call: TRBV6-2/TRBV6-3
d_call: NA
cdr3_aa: CASSYRADLRETQYF
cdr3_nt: TGTGCCAGCAGTTACCGGGCGGACTTGCGAGAGACCCAGTACTTC

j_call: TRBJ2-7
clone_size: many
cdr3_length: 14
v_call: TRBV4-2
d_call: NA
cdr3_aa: CASSQDLRSYEQYF
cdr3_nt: TGTGCCAGCAGCCAAGATCTCAGGTCCTACGAGCAGTACTTC

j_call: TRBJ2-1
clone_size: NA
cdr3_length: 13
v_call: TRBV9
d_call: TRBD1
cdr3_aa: CASSATGPNEQFF
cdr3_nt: TGTGCCAGCAGCGCGACAGGGCCCAATGAGCAGTTCTTC

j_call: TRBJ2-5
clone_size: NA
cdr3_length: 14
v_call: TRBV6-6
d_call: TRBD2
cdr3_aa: CASSSLSGEETQYF
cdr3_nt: TGTGCCAGCAGTTCCCTCAGCGGGGAAGAGACCCAGTACTTC

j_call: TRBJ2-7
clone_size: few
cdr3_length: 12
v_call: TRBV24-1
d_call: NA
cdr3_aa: CATEGDDYEQYF
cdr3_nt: TGTGCCACCGAGGGTGATGACTACGAGCAGTACTTC

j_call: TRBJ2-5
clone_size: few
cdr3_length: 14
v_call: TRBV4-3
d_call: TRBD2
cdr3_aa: CASSQSGGDETQYF
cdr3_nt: TGCGCCAGCAGCCAATCTGGGGGGGATGAGACCCAGTACTTC

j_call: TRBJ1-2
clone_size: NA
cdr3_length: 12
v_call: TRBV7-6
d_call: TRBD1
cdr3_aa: CASSSGGTGYTF
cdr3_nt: TGTGCCAGCTCCTCAGGGGGGACCGGCTACACCTTC

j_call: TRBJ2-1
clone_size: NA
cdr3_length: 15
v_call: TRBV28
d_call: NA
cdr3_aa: CASRRPGLNYNEQFF
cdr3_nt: TGTGCCAGCAGGCGCCCGGGACTTAACTACAATGAGCAGTTCTTC

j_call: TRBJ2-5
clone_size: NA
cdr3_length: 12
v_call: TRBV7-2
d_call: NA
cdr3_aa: CASSLVFETQYF
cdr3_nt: TGTGCCAGCAGCTTAGTCTTTGAGACCCAGTACTTC

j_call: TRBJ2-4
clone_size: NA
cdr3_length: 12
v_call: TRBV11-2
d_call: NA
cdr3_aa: CASSLGVGPWYF
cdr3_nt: TGTGCCAGCAGCTTAGGCGTGGGACCTTGGTACTTC

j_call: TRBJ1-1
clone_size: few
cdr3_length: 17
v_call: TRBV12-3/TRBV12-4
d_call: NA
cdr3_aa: CASRPILPGRTEAEAFF
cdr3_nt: TGTGCCAGCAGGCCCATTTTACCGGGACGGACAGAGGCCGAAGCTTTCTTT

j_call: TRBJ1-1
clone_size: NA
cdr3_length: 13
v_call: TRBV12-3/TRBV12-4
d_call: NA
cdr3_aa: CASSFVGTVEAFF
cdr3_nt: TGTGCCAGCAGTTTTGTTGGGACGGTTGAAGCTTTCTTT

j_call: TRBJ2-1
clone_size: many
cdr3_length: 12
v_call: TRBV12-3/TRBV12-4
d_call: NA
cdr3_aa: CASSPGLSEQFF
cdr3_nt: TGTGCCAGCAGCCCCGGTTTAAGTGAGCAGTTCTTC

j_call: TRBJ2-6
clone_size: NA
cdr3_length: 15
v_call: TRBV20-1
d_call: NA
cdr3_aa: CSAEGGFSGANVLTF
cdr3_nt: TGCAGTGCTGAGGGGGGCTTCTCTGGGGCCAACGTCCTGACTTTC

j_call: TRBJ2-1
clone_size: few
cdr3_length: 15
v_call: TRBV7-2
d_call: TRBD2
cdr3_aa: CASRSTSGGAHEQFF
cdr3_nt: TGTGCCAGCAGGTCGACTAGCGGGGGGGCTCATGAGCAGTTCTTC